This note documents a single TCR beta chain sequence. Only a few counts were recorded for this clonotype. Its recognized antigen is unknown. No per-base quality is available; no much larger clone lies one base away. This entry belongs to a study of patients and donors after allogeneic stem cell transplantation (dated by TCRdb to the early 2020s). Library preparation was by RT-PCR. The sequencing machine was a NextSeq 550. The raw public data were reprocessed by TCRdb itself: fastp quality trimming at Q25, MiXCR clonotype calling, in-frame beta chains only. Merged by CDR3 protein, the rows form single entries marked with the most common genes and DNA. Present in this sample are roughly 230,000 distinct CDR3 sequences, roughly an eighth of which were seen just once. The ten largest account for roughly 12% of the sample. Sequences MNHNS (CDR1) and SASEGT (CDR2) are obtained from the germline V gene. V lost 6 bases and J lost 0 bases, and the count of bases not matched to a germline gene is 8. The CDR3 sequence holds 16 residues, the cysteine and phenylalanine included. The CDR3 DNA has 48 bases and is translated from base 1.

This TCR derives from a human donor who was either an allogeneic HSCT recipient or a stem cell or donor lymphocyte infusion donor (not recorded which). It is not recorded whose cells these are; they may come from a transplant donor. The rearranged segments are TRBV6-1 and TRBJ1-5, and TRBD1 matches 7 of the central bases. Sample: blood, either unsorted or a sorted T cell fraction (not recorded which). The CDR3 protein sequence reads: CASRRQGRYSNQPQHF. The nucleotide sequence reads as follows: TGTGCCAGCAGACGACAGGGACGGTATAGCAATCAGCCCCAGCATTTT.